The 13 T cell receptor beta chains listed next were all sequenced from one sample in a study of cytomegalovirus exposure and HLA in healthy donors. This PCR relied on a set of 60 Vbeta primers and 13 Jbeta primers. The data were produced by immunoSEQ multiplex PCR, yet TCRdb's version contains in-frame clones alone and is incomplete. Here the sample spans approximately 190,000 clones, more than 70% being singletons. Sequenced: PBMCs. The receptors come from a man in his forties or fifties in good health and CMV-seropositive.

The table lists this clone with a count of one. This chain links TRBV5-1 with TRBJ2-7; D perhaps matches TRBD2 (6 bases). CDR3 length: 13 amino acids. CDR1 is SGHRS and CDR2 is YFSETQ in the germline V gene. Between the trimmed V and J ends, which lost 2 bases and 7 bases, there was a span of 13 bases. The chain's CDR3 is CASSFVRGGEQYF. The DNA of the CDR3 is TGCGCCAGCAGCTTTGTTCGAGGAGGGGAGCAGTACTTC.

The chain carries TRBV9 and TRBJ2-7; 7 bases map to TRBD2. Germline assignment: CDR1 SGDLS and CDR2 YYNGEE. Trimming cost V 3 bases and J 3 bases; bases outside gene matches: 3. This CDR3 is 13 amino acids long. The CDR3 DNA reads TGTGCCAGCAGCGAGGGAGGGAACTACGAGCAGTACTTC. Protein: CASSEGGNYEQYF.

This clone has only a few counts. This chain connects TRBV2 to TRBJ2-7, with D perhaps matching TRBD2 (5 bases). V lost 4 bases to trimming and J lost 1 base, with 14 bases between them. Germline V CDR1 and CDR2: SNHLY, FYNNEI. The CDR3 is 15 residues long. In DNA, the CDR3 is TGTGCCAGCAGTGGAGGCGGGTCACTTTCCTACGAGCAGTACTTC. Its protein is CASSGGGSLSYEQYF. Using reference TRBV2 and TRBJ2-7 for the parts outside the CDR3, the full variable domain is EPEVTQTPSHQVTQMGQEVILRCVPISNHLYFYWYRQILGQKVEFLVSFYNNEISEKSEIFDDQFSVERPDGSNFTLKIRSTKLEDSAMYFCASSGGGSLSYEQYFGPGTRLTVT.

The chain joins TRBV7-8 to TRBJ1-1, with 7 nucleotides matching TRBD1. V trimming: 0 bases; J trimming: 1 base; junction bases outside the gene matches: 2. CDR3 length: 15 amino acids. Germline CDR1 SGHVS, CDR2 FQNEAQ. The CDR3 DNA is TGTGCCAGCAGCTTAGCGGACAGGACGAACACTGAAGCTTTCTTT. Translating it yields CASSLADRTNTEAFF.

The chain carries TRBV9 and TRBJ2-2; 7 bases align to TRBD2. The V and J ends lost 0 bases and 1 base, in that order; junction bases with no gene match: 6. The CDR3 is made up of 17 amino acids. Germline loops: CDR1 SGDLS, CDR2 YYNGEE. CDR3 protein: CASSVGRTRRNTGELFF. The CDR3, as DNA: TGTGCCAGCAGCGTAGGAAGGACTAGGAGGAACACCGGGGAGCTGTTTTTT.

J is TRBJ2-1 and V is TRBV4-3; D possibly corresponds to TRBD2 (6 bases). This CDR3 is 17 amino acids long. V was clipped by 0 bases and J by 5 bases, with 17 bases between them. CDR1 LGHNA and CDR2 YSLEER come from the germline V gene. The chain's CDR3 is CASSQDWGIAENNEQFF. As DNA, the CDR3 is TGCGCCAGCAGCCAAGATTGGGGTATAGCGGAAAACAATGAGCAGTTCTTC.

This chain joins TRBV6-1 and TRBJ2-7; 9 nucleotides agree with TRBD1. The ends lost 0 bases at V and 4 bases at J; junction bases unmatched: 4. This CDR3 is built from 15 residues. CDR1 MNHNS and CDR2 SASEGT come from the germline V gene. The CDR3 sequence is CASSEAAGQGYEQYF. CDR3 nucleotide sequence: TGTGCCAGCAGTGAAGCGGCGGGACAGGGATACGAGCAGTACTTC.

The chain employs TRBV6-5 and TRBJ1-2, with D perhaps matching TRBD1 (6 bases). CDR3 size: 15 residues. The germline CDR1 and CDR2 sequences are MNHEY and SVGAGI. V lost 2 bases to trimming and J lost 5 bases, with 15 bases between them. CDR3 sequence reads: CASSYVYRERYGYTF. CDR3 DNA sequence: TGTGCCAGCAGTTACGTGTACAGGGAGAGATATGGCTACACCTTC.

The chain couples TRBV11-3 to TRBJ2-3; perhaps TRBD1 as D (5 bases). With 1 base removed from V and 5 bases from J, the gap between germline ends came to 10 bases. This CDR3 region has 14 residues. Per the germline V gene, CDR1 is SGHNT and CDR2 is YENEEA. Here the CDR3 DNA reads TGTGCCAGCAGCTTAGGGGGCCTCGGAGATACGCAGTATTTT. It yields the protein CASSLGGLGDTQYF.

Only a few counts were recorded for this clone. This chain joins TRBV5-1 and TRBJ2-1; the match to TRBD2 covers 16 bases. This CDR3 contains 18 residues. Trimming took 2 bases from V and 4 from J; bases not matched to a gene: 6. The V gene's germline CDR1 is SGHRS and CDR2 YFSETQ. In nucleotides, the CDR3 is TGCGCCAGCAGCTTCGGGGGACTAGCGGGAGGGCCGTACAATGAGCAGTTCTTC. Translating gives CASSFGGLAGGPYNEQFF.

The chain employs TRBV27 and TRBJ2-2; 7 bases fit TRBD1. Germline-derived CDR1 and CDR2 are MNHEY and SMNVEV (reference sequence). V lost 5 bases to trimming and J lost 0 bases; unmatched junction nucleotides: 0. This CDR3 is built from 14 residues. The CDR3 region is CASSGTANTGELFF. DNA of the CDR3: TGTGCCAGCAGTGGGACAGCGAACACCGGGGAGCTGTTTTTT.

DNA for the CDR3: TGTGCCAGCAGCTTTTTCGGACAGTCCTCTGGAAACACCATATATTTT. Translated: CASSFFGQSSGNTIYF. The rearrangement uses TRBV5-6 and TRBJ1-3, with D tentatively TRBD1 (6 bases). The ends were cut back, 2 bases at V and 0 bases at J, with 12 bases in the middle. The CDR3 consists of 16 residues. The germline V gene encodes CDR1 SGHDT and CDR2 YYEEEE.

The chain has TRBV5-4 and TRBJ1-5; the D is unclear. V gave up 4 bases and J gave up 3 bases, with 8 bases separating them. The germline CDR1 and CDR2 sequences are SGHNT and YYREEE (reference sequence). The CDR3 runs 13 residues. The CDR3 sequence is CASSGDINQPQHF. The CDR3 nucleotides are TGTGCCAGCAGCGGCGACATCAATCAGCCCCAGCATTTT.